The next 20 T cell receptor beta chains were all read from a single sample in a study of blood T cells in healthy people across ages. The second PCR ran 7 to 11 cycles with a sample-barcoded 5' primer and J-beta primers. TCRdb reprocessed the 5' RACE reads via MiXCR and lists one record per CDR3 protein. In the table there are about 1,600,000 distinct CDR3 sequences, 42% of which are singletons. The sequenced sample was blood. The receptors come from a young woman in good health.

The chain has TRBV20-1 and TRBJ1-2; a weak D match, TRBD1 (5 bases). Trimming left V 3 bases short and J 2 bases short, with 13 bases between. CDR1 and CDR2 from the germline V gene are DFQATT and SNEGSKA (reference sequence). The CDR3 loop spans 14 amino acids. The CDR3 bases are TGCAGTGCTAGCCAGGGCGTTGAGAACTATGGCTACACCTTC. The encoded protein is CSASQGVENYGYTF.

The genes are TRBV6-6 and TRBJ1-2; possible D gene TRBD1, 6 bases. The germline CDR1 and CDR2 sequences are MNHNY and SVGAGI (reference sequence). This CDR3 region has 17 residues. The ends were cut back, 1 base at V and 4 bases at J, with 19 bases in the middle. The CDR3 nucleotides are TGTGCCAGCAGTTACTTCGACAGGCCCATGTCCTCCTATGGCTACACCTTC. Residues: CASSYFDRPMSSYGYTF.

Only a few counts were recorded for this clonotype. This CDR3 is CASSTGTGGGYGYTF. The CDR3 DNA reads as TGTGCCAGCAGTACCGGGACAGGGGGCGGCTATGGCTACACCTTC. This rearrangement joins TRBV12-3 or TRBV12-4 to TRBJ1-2; 12 bases agree with TRBD1. V lost 5 bases, J lost 4 bases, and 5 bases stayed unmatched. The CDR3 is 15 amino acids.

Details on this clonotype: An end of the junction differs from the germline gene, which may be a read error. V and J are TRBV12-5 and TRBJ2-3; a weak D match, TRBD1 (6 bases). Germline CDR1 and CDR2: LGHNT and FRNRAP. The CDR3 loop spans 15 amino acids. CDR3 sequence: CASGLGHRVADTRYF. The DNA of the CDR3 is TGTGCTAGTGGTTTGGGCCACAGGGTGGCAGATACGCGGTATTTT.

The rearrangement uses TRBV5-1 and TRBJ1-4, with TRBD1 matching 7 bases. The germline CDR1 and CDR2 sequences are SGHRS and YFSETQ. Losses at the gene ends were 2 bases for V and 3 bases for J; bases not matched to a gene: 4. There are 15 residues in the CDR3. The DNA of the CDR3 is TGCGCCAGCAGCTTCTCAGGGGGTGCTAATGAAAAACTGTTTTTT. It codes for CASSFSGGANEKLFF.

This clonotype has only a few counts. V and J are TRBV7-2 and TRBJ1-2; D is undetermined. Trimming shortened V by 4 bases and J by 0 bases, and 12 bases separated the two germline ends. The CDR3 contains 15 residues. Germline V gene data show CDR1 as SGHTA and CDR2 as FQGNSA. CDR3 loop: CASSSGRRTNYGYTF. The CDR3 nucleotides are TGTGCCAGCAGCTCGGGGAGACGTACTAACTATGGCTACACCTTC.

The chain recombines TRBV6-4 with TRBJ2-1; TRBD2 matches at 10 bases. The length of the CDR3 is 15 residues. J lost 10 bases, V lost 6 bases, and 12 bases had no gene match. Per germline, CDR1 MRHNA and CDR2 SNTAGT. The CDR3 sequence: CASSASGGDLWEQFF. The CDR3 DNA reads as TGTGCCAGCAGCGCTAGCGGGGGAGATCTCTGGGAGCAGTTCTTC.

This clonotype showed up just once. The V call is TRBV19, the J call TRBJ2-7, with 9 bases lining up with TRBD1. The J call may be faulty, since TRBJ2-5 better matches the DNA end. CDR1 and CDR2 from the germline V gene are LNHDA and SQIVND (reference sequence). The CDR3 has 14 amino acids. The chain's CDR3 is CASRGQGKGETQYF. The CDR3 nucleotides read TGTGCCAGTAGGGGACAGGGAAAAGGAGAGACCCAGTACTTC.

Only a few counts were recorded for this clonotype. This chain joins TRBV7-2 and TRBJ2-1; 7 nucleotides agree with TRBD2. The CDR3 consists of 15 residues. The germline CDR1 and CDR2 sequences are SGHTA and FQGNSA. The ends lost 1 base at V and 2 bases at J; junction bases unmatched: 2. The CDR3 is CASSLVLATYNEQFF. In DNA, the CDR3 is TGTGCCAGCAGCTTAGTACTAGCGACCTACAATGAGCAGTTCTTC.

The V gene is TRBV9, the J gene TRBJ1-1; unclear D gene. The CDR3 has 14 amino acids. Germline V gene data show CDR1 as SGDLS and CDR2 as YYNGEE. The V and J ends lost 4 bases and 1 base respectively, with 11 bases between them. CDR3 protein: CASSPTEGNTEAFF. The CDR3, as DNA: TGTGCCAGCAGCCCCACGGAAGGGAACACTGAAGCTTTCTTT.

This clonotype was detected only once. The chain combines TRBV7-9 with TRBJ2-5, with D possibly being TRBD2 (6 bases). Germline CDR1 reads SEHNR; CDR2 reads FQNEAQ (reference sequence). V dropped 4 bases and J dropped 5 bases, with 14 bases sitting between them. CDR3 size: 14 residues. This chain's CDR3 is CASSSGGVRETQYF. CDR3 in DNA: TGTGCCAGCAGCTCCGGGGGAGTCCGGGAGACCCAGTACTTC.

This clonotype has only a few counts. The chain is built from TRBV3-1 and TRBJ1-1; no clear D gene. Per the germline V gene, CDR1 is LGHDT and CDR2 is YNNKEL (reference sequence). The CDR3 covers 15 residues. V was cut by 1 base and J by 5 bases, with 14 bases left in between. CDR3 in DNA: TGTGCCAGCAGCCAAGCGGGTTCTAGGCGGACTGAAGCTTTCTTT. Encoded protein: CASSQAGSRRTEAFF.

The chain links TRBV20-1 to TRBJ1-2; D gene uncertain. The CDR3 runs to 13 residues. Per the germline V gene, CDR1 is DFQATT and CDR2 is SNEGSKA (reference sequence). V lost 3 bases and J lost 5, with 13 bases in between. CDR3 sequence reads: CSARSVVTYGYTF. As DNA, the CDR3 is TGCAGTGCTAGGTCCGTGGTAACGTATGGCTACACCTTC.

The rearrangement uses TRBV27 and TRBJ2-2, with D possibly being TRBD1 or TRBD2 (5 bases each). The CDR3 has 15 residues. Trimming cost V 1 base and J 10 bases, with 16 bases left between them. CDR1 and CDR2 from the germline V gene are MNHEY and SMNVEV (reference sequence). CDR3 DNA sequence: TGTGCCAGCAGTTTATGGGACCGCAAAGGAGAGGAGCTGTTTTTT. This translates into CASSLWDRKGEELFF.

This clonotype was observed a few times. This chain connects TRBV6-1 to TRBJ2-7, with TRBD2 matching 13 bases. This CDR3 is 14 amino acids long. Germline-derived CDR1 and CDR2 are MNHNS and SASEGT. After removal of 8 bases from V and 4 bases from J, the junction contained 5 bases not matched to a gene. CDR3 nucleotides: TGTGCCAGCTTGACTAGCGGGAGGAGGTACGAGCAGTACTTC. This encodes CASLTSGRRYEQYF.

This clonotype was observed a few times. This could be a read error, since a much larger clone is one nucleotide away. The chain recombines TRBV7-2 with TRBJ2-4, with 7 bases fitting TRBD2. Matching the DNA end better, TRBJ2-7 makes the J call doubtful. This CDR3 comprises 13 residues. Germline V gene sequence: CDR1 SGHTA, CDR2 FQGNSA. The CDR3 loop is CASSAHGEGEQYF. Here the CDR3 DNA reads TGTGCCAGCAGCGCACATGGGGAGGGCGAGCAGTACTTC.

V is TRBV20-1 and J is TRBJ1-1, with a possible D match to TRBD1 (5 bases). Germline lookup yields CDR1 DFQATT and CDR2 SNEGSKA (reference sequence). Trimming removed 8 bases from V and 8 bases from J, with 15 bases in between. The CDR3 covers 11 residues. This CDR3 is CSPTPGDEAFF. CDR3 DNA sequence: TGCAGTCCCACTCCCGGGGACGAAGCTTTCTTT.

This clonotype turned up a few times. The genes are TRBV6-2 or TRBV6-3 and TRBJ2-1, with D possibly matching TRBD2 (6 bases). The ends were cut back, 0 bases at V and 10 bases at J, with 7 bases in the middle. This CDR3 comprises 12 residues. Germline V lookup: CDR1 MNHEY, CDR2 SVGEGT. The CDR3 spells CASSYSGGEQFF. The DNA for the CDR3 is TGTGCCAGCAGTTACTCTGGGGGGGAGCAGTTCTTC.

The rearrangement links TRBV6-1 to TRBJ1-2, with D perhaps matching TRBD1 (6 bases). The CDR3 is 15 amino acids. V was shortened by 1 base and J by 4 bases, with 13 bases between the two germline ends. Per the germline V gene, CDR1 is MNHNS and CDR2 is SASEGT. CDR3: CASSEDGGRGYGYTF. CDR3 DNA: TGTGCCAGCAGTGAAGATGGGGGGCGCGGCTATGGCTACACCTTC.

In nucleotides, the CDR3 is TGCGCCAGCAGCTCGACCACGCTTGAGGGCACCTACGAGTACTTC. This gives the protein CASSSTTLEGTYEYF. This rearrangement joins TRBV5-1 to TRBJ2-4, with D possibly TRBD2 on 5 matching bases. The CDR3 runs 15 residues. V dropped 3 bases and J dropped 14 bases, with 24 bases sitting between them. CDR1 and CDR2 (germline): SGHRS, YFSETQ.